The 16 T cell receptor beta chains below all came from one sample that was sequenced in a study of blood T cell repertoires in COVID-19. TCRdb's copy holds only in-frame clones and misses some; the assay was immunoSEQ multiplex PCR. The data contain around 300,000 clones, 86% of them singletons. The sample taken for sequencing was peripheral blood. These receptors originate from a woman in her sixties or seventies with COVID-19, enrolled during active disease.

CDR3 sequence: CASSDLGGGGTDTQYF. CDR3 nucleotide sequence: TGTGCCAGCAGCGACCTCGGTGGCGGGGGGACAGATACGCAGTATTTT. The V call is TRBV7-9, the J call TRBJ2-3; TRBD2 aligns across 8 bases. J gave up 3 bases and V 5 bases, and 10 bases lay outside the gene matches. Germline V CDR1 and CDR2: SEHNR, FQNEAQ (reference sequence). This CDR3 region has 16 residues.

The chain recombines TRBV5-6 with TRBJ2-7; D call uncertain. The germline V and J ends were trimmed by 3 bases and 0 bases, with 10 bases remaining between them. Germline V CDR1 and CDR2: SGHDT, YYEEEE. The CDR3 is made up of 14 amino acids. CDR3 nucleotide sequence: TGTGCCAGCAGCTCCTACTCATTCTCCTACGAGCAGTACTTC. Its translation: CASSSYSFSYEQYF.

This chain links TRBV6-5 with TRBJ2-3; no definite D call. This CDR3 contains 14 residues. Germline lookup yields CDR1 MNHEY and CDR2 SVGAGI. V was pared by 2 bases and J by 6 bases, with 12 bases between. The CDR3 region is CASSYTRGVDTQYF. The CDR3 DNA sequence: TGTGCCAGCAGTTACACCCGTGGAGTGGATACGCAGTATTTT.

Concerning this clone itself: Other DNA sequences in this sample translate to the same CDR3. V and J are TRBV5-1 and TRBJ2-3; TRBD1 matches at 10 bases. Germline V lookup: CDR1 SGHRS, CDR2 YFSETQ. The CDR3 is made up of 15 amino acids. The junction had 2 bases not matched to a gene; V was cut back by 4 bases and J by 0 bases. The CDR3 DNA is TGCGCCAGCAGCAAGGGACAGGGGAGCACAGATACGCAGTATTTT. Its translation is CASSKGQGSTDTQYF.

J is TRBJ1-5 and V is TRBV5-8; maybe TRBD1 (6 bases). V was clipped by 4 bases and J by 4 bases, with 12 bases between them. The CDR3 length is 14 residues. Germline CDR1 SGHTS, CDR2 YDEGEE. CDR3 coding DNA: TGTGCCAGCAGCGCGACAGGCGTAAATCAGCCCCAGCATTTT. Protein: CASSATGVNQPQHF.

This chain connects TRBV6-5 to TRBJ2-3; D may be TRBD1 (6 bases). CDR1 is MNHEY and CDR2 is SVGAGI in the germline V gene. Trimming removed 6 bases from V and 3 bases from J, with 10 bases in between. The CDR3 runs to 13 residues. CDR3 nucleotides: TGTGCCAGCAGCTATAGGGGGACAGATACGCAGTATTTT. Its protein product is CASSYRGTDTQYF.

This CDR3 is CASGFGANQPQHF. The CDR3 coding sequence is TGTGCCAGCGGGTTTGGGGCTAATCAGCCCCAGCATTTT. V usage is TRBV6-5 and J usage is TRBJ1-5; D might be TRBD1 (5 bases). Deletions cut 8 bases from V and 4 bases from J, with 12 bases between. CDR1 MNHEY and CDR2 SVGAGI come from the germline V gene. This CDR3 comprises 13 residues.

DNA for the CDR3: TGCGCCAGCAGAAAGAGCGGGGGAGGCACAGATACGCAGTATTTT. It encodes CASRKSGGGTDTQYF. The chain has TRBV5-1 and TRBJ2-3, with TRBD2 matching over 8 bases. Unmatched junction bases numbered 6, after V lost 5 bases and J lost 1 base. Germline lookup yields CDR1 SGHRS and CDR2 YFSETQ. This CDR3 has 15 residues.

The chain couples TRBV13 to TRBJ1-5, with D tentatively TRBD1 (6 bases). From germline, CDR1 is PRHDT and CDR2 FYEKMQ (reference sequence). V was trimmed by 6 bases and J by 9 bases, leaving 12 bases between them. There are 12 residues in the CDR3. The CDR3 loop reads CASRSQGRPQHF. CDR3 nucleotide sequence: TGTGCCAGCAGATCACAGGGTCGGCCCCAGCATTTT.

About this clone itself: Germline is not matched at one junction end, which may reflect a read error. The V call is TRBV2, the J call TRBJ2-7; 9 nucleotides match TRBD2. CDR1 is SNHLY and CDR2 is FYNNEI in the germline V gene. There are 14 residues in the CDR3. The CDR3 is CGSRLAGTSYEQYF. CDR3 DNA: TGTGGCAGCAGGCTAGCGGGGACCTCCTACGAGCAGTACTTC.

This chain uses TRBV6-2 or TRBV6-3 with TRBJ1-6, with 9 bases identical to TRBD1. The germline V gene has CDR1 MNHEY and CDR2 SVGEGT. This CDR3 contains 15 residues. The ends lost 0 bases at V and 12 bases at J; junction bases unmatched: 6. For the CDR3, the DNA is TGTGCCAGCAGTTACTCTCCCGGACAGGGGTTACCCCTCCACTTT. Amino acids: CASSYSPGQGLPLHF.

The J gene is TRBJ2-1, the V gene TRBV6-5; a weak D match, TRBD2 (5 bases). The ends were cut back, 2 bases at V and 6 bases at J, with 8 bases in the middle. This CDR3 region has 13 residues. Germline CDR1 is MNHEY and CDR2 is SVGAGI. CDR3 nucleotide sequence: TGTGCCAGCAGTTACAAACTAGTCAATGAGCAGTTCTTC. It yields the protein CASSYKLVNEQFF.

This chain uses TRBV10-3 with TRBJ2-1, with 7 bases identical to TRBD1. The CDR3 is 15 residues long. Unmatched junction bases numbered 5, after V lost 6 bases and J lost 0 bases. In germline, CDR1 is ENHRY, CDR2 SYGVKD. The CDR3 is CAISPQGNSYNEQFF. The CDR3 coding sequence is TGTGCCATCAGCCCACAGGGGAACTCCTACAATGAGCAGTTCTTC.

The chain uses TRBV10-3 and TRBJ2-7; D possibly corresponds to TRBD1 (6 bases). Trimming stripped 2 bases from V and 3 bases from J, with 8 bases between. The CDR3 totals 13 residues. The germline CDR1 and CDR2 sequences are ENHRY and SYGVKD. This CDR3 reads CAISEDRFYEQYF. The CDR3 region has the DNA TGTGCCATCAGTGAGGACAGGTTCTACGAGCAGTACTTC.

This chain connects TRBV6-5 to TRBJ2-3; weak D call: TRBD2 (5 bases). The germline CDR1 and CDR2 sequences are MNHEY and SVGAGI. Trimming pared 10 bases from V and 2 bases from J, leaving 16 bases between. This CDR3 spans 14 amino acids. CDR3 sequence: CATSPGKDTDTQYF. As DNA, the CDR3 is TGTGCCACCTCGCCGGGGAAGGACACAGATACGCAGTATTTT.

This clone was seen a single time. The chain has TRBV4-3 and TRBJ2-3; TRBD2 aligns across 7 bases. The V and J ends lost 8 bases and 2 bases, in that order; junction bases with no gene match: 7. The CDR3 has 14 amino acids. The germline V gene encodes CDR1 LGHNA and CDR2 YSLEER. In DNA, the CDR3 is TGCGCCAGCTCCCGGACTAGATACACAGATACGCAGTATTTT. As protein: CASSRTRYTDTQYF.